The clone carrying this TCR beta chain was recorded many times. The CDR3 is 13 amino acids. V lost 5 bases to trimming and J lost 4 bases, with 11 bases between them. The sample is drawn from a study of T-cell reconstitution after alpha-beta-depleted transplantation in children. During its preparation, the TCRbeta library received unique molecular identifiers. TCRdb independently ran MiXCR on the PCR reads; one entry per CDR3 protein. Of about 190,000 distinct CDR3 sequences listed, over 5.5% are singletons. This chain uses TRBV12-3 or TRBV12-4 with TRBJ1-2; D not resolved. Specimen: PBMCs from the stem cell graft donor, collected from the stem cell graft. The origin of this receptor is a human donor who donated a stem cell graft to a child with Wiskott-Aldrich syndrome. In DNA, the CDR3 is TGTGCCAGCAGTCCCACCGGAGTCTATGGCTACACCTTC. This sequence encodes CASSPTGVYGYTF.